This T cell receptor (beta chain) is drawn from a study of monozygotic twins with inflammatory bowel disease. The CDR3 spans 15 residues. Germline CDR1 and CDR2: DFQATT and SNEGSKA (reference sequence). UMIs that included a 6-nucleotide sample barcode were added by template switching, which took place during cDNA synthesis. Reprocessing the 5' RACE reads, TCRdb reports a single entry for every CDR3 protein and omits DNA. The table for this sample gives approximately 420,000 distinct CDR3 sequences. The sequence came from a human donor with ulcerative colitis or Crohn's disease, or a healthy co-twin of an affected twin (not recorded which). This chain links TRBV20-1 with TRBJ2-7; as DNA is missing, the TRBD1 call by TCRdb cannot be tested. Sequenced material: blood. CDR3 residues: CSAHSGFTDPYEQYF.